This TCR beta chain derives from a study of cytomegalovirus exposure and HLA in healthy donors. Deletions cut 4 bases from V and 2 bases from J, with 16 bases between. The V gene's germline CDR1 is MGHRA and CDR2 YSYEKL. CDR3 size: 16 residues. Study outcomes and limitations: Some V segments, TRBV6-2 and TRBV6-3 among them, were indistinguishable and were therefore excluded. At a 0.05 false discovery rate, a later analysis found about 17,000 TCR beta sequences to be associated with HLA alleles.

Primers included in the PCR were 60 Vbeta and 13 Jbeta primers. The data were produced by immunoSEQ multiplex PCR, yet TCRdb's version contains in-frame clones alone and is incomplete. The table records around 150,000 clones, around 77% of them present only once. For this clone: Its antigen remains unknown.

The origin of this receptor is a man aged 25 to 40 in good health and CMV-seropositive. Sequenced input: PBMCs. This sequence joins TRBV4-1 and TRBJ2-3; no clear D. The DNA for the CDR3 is TGCGCCAGCAGCCTTTCGACTGCCGTGCTCACAGATACGCAGTATTTT. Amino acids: CASSLSTAVLTDTQYF.